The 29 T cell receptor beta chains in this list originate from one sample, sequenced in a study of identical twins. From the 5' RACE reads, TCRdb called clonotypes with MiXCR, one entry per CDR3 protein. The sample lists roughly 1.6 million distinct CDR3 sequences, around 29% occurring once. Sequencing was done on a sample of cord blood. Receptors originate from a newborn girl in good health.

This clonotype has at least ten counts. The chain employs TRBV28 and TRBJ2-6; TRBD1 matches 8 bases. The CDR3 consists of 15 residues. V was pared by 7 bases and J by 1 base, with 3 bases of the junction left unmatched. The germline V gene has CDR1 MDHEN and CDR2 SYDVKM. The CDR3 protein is CASTGQGSGANVLTF. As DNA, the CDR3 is TGTGCCAGCACCGGACAGGGTTCTGGGGCCAACGTCCTGACTTTC.

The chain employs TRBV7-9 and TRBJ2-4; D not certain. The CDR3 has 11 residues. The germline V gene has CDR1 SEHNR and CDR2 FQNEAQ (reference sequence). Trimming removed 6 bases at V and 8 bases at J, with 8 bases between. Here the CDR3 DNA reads TGTGCCAGCAGTCTAGAAGACATTCAGTACTTC. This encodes CASSLEDIQYF.

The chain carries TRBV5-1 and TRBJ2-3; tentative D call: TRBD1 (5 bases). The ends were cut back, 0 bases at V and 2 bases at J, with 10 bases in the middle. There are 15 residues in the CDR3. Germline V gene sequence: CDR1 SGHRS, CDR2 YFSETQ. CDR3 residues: CASSLGQPNTDTQYF. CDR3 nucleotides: TGCGCCAGCAGCTTGGGACAGCCGAACACAGATACGCAGTATTTT.

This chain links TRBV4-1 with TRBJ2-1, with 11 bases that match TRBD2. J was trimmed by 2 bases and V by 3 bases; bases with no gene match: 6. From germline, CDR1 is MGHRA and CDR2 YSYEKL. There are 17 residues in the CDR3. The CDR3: CASSQGLSGRAYNEQFF. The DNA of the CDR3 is TGCGCCAGCAGCCAGGGACTTAGCGGGAGGGCCTACAATGAGCAGTTCTTC.

CDR3 in DNA: TGCAGTGCTAGAGACGGGCGGGGGGTCTCCTACGAGCAGTACTTC. Translation gives CSARDGRGVSYEQYF. The chain has TRBV20-1 and TRBJ2-7, with 8 positions matching TRBD2. Trimming at V came to 0 bases and at J to 0 bases, leaving 4 bases not matched to a gene. CDR1 and CDR2 from the germline V gene are DFQATT and SNEGSKA (reference sequence). The CDR3 length is 15 residues.

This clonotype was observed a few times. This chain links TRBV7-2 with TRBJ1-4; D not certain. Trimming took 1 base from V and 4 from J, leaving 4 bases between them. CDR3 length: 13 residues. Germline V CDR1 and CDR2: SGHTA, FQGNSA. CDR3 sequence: CASSLEVNEKLFF. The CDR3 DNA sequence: TGTGCCAGCAGCTTAGAGGTTAATGAAAAACTGTTTTTT.

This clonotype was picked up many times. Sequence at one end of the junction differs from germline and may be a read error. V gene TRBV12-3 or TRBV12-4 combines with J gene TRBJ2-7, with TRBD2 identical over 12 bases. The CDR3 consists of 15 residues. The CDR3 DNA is TGCGCCAGCAGCCCTGGACTAGCGGGGACCTACGAGCAGTACTTC. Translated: CASSPGLAGTYEQYF.

The CDR3 region has the DNA TGTGCCAGCAGCTCCCATCTAGCGGGAGGAAACAATGAGCAGTTCTTC. It translates to CASSSHLAGGNNEQFF. The rearrangement links TRBV7-2 to TRBJ2-1; 11 nucleotides agree with TRBD2. The CDR3 runs 16 residues. Germline-derived CDR1 and CDR2 are SGHTA and FQGNSA. Trimming at V came to 4 bases and at J to 5 bases, leaving 7 bases not matched to a gene. The variable domain in full, with the rest retrieved from reference TRBV7-2 and TRBJ2-1, is GAGVSQSPSNKVTEKGKDVELRCDPISGHTALYWYRQSLGQGLEFLIYFQGNSAPDKSGLPSDRFSAERTGGSVSTLTIQRTQQEDSAVYLCASSSHLAGGNNEQFFGPGTRLTVL.

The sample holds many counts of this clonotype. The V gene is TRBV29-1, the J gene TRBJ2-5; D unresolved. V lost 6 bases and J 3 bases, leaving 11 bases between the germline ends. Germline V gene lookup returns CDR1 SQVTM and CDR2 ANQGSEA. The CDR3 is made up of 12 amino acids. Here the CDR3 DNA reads TGCAGCGTGCGCCGCGTGGAAGAGACCCAGTACTTC. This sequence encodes CSVRRVEETQYF.

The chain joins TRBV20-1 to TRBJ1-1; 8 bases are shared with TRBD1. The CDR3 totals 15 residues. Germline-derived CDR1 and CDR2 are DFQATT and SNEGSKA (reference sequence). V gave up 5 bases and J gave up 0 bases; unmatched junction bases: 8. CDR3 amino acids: CSAPSTGAVNTEAFF. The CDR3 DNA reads TGCAGTGCTCCATCGACAGGGGCGGTGAACACTGAAGCTTTCTTT.

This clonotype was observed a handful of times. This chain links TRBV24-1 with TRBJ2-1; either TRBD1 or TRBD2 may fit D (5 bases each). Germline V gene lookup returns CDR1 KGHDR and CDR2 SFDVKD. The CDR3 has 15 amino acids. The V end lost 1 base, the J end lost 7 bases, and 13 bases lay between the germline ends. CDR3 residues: CATSDFPGTRNEQFF. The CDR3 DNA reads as TGTGCCACCAGTGATTTCCCAGGGACGCGGAATGAGCAGTTCTTC.

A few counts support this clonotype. CDR3 amino acids: CASSGFDRQQEETQYF. CDR3 coding DNA: TGTGCCAGCAGCGGATTTGACCGTCAGCAAGAAGAGACCCAGTACTTC. This chain connects TRBV27 to TRBJ2-5; D gene uncertain. V dropped 6 bases and J dropped 3 bases, with 20 bases sitting between them. The CDR3 is 16 amino acids. CDR1 MNHEY and CDR2 SMNVEV come from the germline V gene (reference sequence).

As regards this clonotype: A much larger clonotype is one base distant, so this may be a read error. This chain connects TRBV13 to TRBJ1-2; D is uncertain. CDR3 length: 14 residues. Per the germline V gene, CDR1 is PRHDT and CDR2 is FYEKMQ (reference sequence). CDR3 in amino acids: CASGLGPENYGYTF. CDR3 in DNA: TGTGCCAGCGGCTTAGGCCCTGAAAACTATGGCTACACCTTC.

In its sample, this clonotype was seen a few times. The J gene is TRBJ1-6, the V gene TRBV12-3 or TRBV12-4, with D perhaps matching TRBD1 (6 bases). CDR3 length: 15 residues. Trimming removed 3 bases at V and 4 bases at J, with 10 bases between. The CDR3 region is CASSLVGAYNSPLHF. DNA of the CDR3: TGTGCCAGCAGTTTGGTGGGGGCTTATAATTCACCCCTCCACTTT.

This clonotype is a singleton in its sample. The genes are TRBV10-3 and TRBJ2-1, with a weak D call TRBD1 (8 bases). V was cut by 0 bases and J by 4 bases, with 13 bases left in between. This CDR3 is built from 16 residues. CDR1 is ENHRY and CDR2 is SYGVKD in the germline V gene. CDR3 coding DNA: TGTGCCATCAGTGAGTCGAACAGGGGGGGGTACAATGAGCAGTTCTTC. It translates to CAISESNRGGYNEQFF.

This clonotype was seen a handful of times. CDR3 loop: CASSHLGDSTDTQYF. As DNA, the CDR3 is TGTGCCAGCAGCCACCTCGGGGACAGCACAGATACGCAGTATTTT. This chain connects TRBV3-1 to TRBJ2-3; possibly TRBD1 or TRBD2 for D (5 bases each). The germline V gene encodes CDR1 LGHDT and CDR2 YNNKEL (reference sequence). The V end lost 3 bases, the J end lost 0 bases, and 10 bases lay between the germline ends. CDR3 length: 15 amino acids.

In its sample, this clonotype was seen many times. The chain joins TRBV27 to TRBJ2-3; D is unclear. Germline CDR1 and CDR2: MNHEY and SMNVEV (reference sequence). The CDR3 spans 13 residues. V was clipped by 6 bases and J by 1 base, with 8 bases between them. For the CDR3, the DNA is TGTGCCAGCAGACCCCTAGGCACAGATACGCAGTATTTT. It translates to CASRPLGTDTQYF.

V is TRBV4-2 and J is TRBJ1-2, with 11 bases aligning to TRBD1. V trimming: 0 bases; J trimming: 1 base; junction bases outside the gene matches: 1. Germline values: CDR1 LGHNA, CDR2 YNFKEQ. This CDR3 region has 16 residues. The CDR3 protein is CASSQEGTGGNYGYTF. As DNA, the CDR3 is TGTGCCAGCAGCCAAGAGGGGACAGGGGGTAACTATGGCTACACCTTC.

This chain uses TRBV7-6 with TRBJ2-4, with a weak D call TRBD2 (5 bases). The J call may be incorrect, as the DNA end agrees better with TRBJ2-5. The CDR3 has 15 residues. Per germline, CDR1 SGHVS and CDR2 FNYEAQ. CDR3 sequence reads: CASSLGLVGGETQYF. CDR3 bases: TGTGCCAGCAGCTTAGGACTGGTAGGCGGGGAGACCCAGTACTTC.

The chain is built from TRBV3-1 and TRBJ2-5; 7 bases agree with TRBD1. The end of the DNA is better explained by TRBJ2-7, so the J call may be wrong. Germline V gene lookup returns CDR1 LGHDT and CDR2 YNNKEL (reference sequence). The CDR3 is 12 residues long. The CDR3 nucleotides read TGTGCCAGTAACGGACAGGCCTACGAGCAGTACTTC. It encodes CASNGQAYEQYF.

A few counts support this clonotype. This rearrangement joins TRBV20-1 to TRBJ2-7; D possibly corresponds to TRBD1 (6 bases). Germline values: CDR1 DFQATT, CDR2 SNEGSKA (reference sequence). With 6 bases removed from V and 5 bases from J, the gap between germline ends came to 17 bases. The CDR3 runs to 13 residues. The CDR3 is CSAPGTKSHEQYF. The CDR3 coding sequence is TGCAGTGCACCCGGGACAAAGTCCCACGAGCAGTACTTC.

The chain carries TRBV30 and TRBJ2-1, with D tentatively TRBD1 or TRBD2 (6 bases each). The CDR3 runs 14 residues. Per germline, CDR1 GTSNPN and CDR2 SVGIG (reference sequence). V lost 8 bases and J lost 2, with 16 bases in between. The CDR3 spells CAGDGGDTYNEQFF. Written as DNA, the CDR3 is TGTGCCGGAGACGGGGGCGACACCTACAATGAGCAGTTCTTC. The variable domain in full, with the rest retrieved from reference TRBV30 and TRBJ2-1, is SQTIHQWPATLVQPVGSPLSLECTVEGTSNPNLYWYRQAAGRGLQLLFYSVGIGQISSEVPQNLSASRPQDRQFILSSKKLLLSDSGFYLCAGDGGDTYNEQFFGPGTRLTVL.

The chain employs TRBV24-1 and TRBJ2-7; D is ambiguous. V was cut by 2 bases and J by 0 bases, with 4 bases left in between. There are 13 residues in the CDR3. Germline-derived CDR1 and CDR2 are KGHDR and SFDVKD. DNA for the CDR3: TGTGCCACCAGTGATTGGGGCTCCTACGAGCAGTACTTC. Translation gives CATSDWGSYEQYF.

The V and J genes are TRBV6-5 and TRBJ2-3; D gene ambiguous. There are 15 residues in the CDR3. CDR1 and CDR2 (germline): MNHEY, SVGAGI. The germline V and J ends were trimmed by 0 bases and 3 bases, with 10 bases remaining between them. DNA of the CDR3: TGTGCCAGCAGTTACTCTAGGGCCCAAACAGATACGCAGTATTTT. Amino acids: CASSYSRAQTDTQYF.

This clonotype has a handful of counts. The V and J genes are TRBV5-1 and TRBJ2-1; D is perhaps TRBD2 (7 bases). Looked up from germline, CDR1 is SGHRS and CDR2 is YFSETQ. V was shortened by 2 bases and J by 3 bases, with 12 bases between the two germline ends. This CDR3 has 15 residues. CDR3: CASSLGGDRYNEQFF. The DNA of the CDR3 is TGCGCCAGCAGCTTAGGGGGGGACCGCTACAATGAGCAGTTCTTC.

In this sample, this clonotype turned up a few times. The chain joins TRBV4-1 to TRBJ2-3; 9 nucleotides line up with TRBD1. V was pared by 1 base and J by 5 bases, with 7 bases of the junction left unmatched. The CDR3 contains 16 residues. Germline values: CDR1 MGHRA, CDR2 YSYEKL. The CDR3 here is CASSQVPTGGRDTQYF. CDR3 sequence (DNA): TGCGCCAGCAGCCAAGTGCCGACAGGGGGGAGAGATACGCAGTATTTT.

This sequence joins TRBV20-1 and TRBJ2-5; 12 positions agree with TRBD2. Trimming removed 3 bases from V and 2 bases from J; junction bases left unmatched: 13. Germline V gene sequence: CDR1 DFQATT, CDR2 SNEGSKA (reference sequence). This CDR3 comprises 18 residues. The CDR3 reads CSASFRTSGIGRQETQYF. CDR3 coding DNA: TGCAGTGCTAGTTTCAGGACTAGCGGGATTGGCCGACAAGAGACCCAGTACTTC.

The DNA for the CDR3 is TGTGCCAGCAGCTCCGGGACTAGCGGGAGAGAGACCCAGTACTTC. Residues: CASSSGTSGRETQYF. The chain combines TRBV9 with TRBJ2-5; 14 bases are shared with TRBD2. Germline trimming cut 4 bases from V and 4 bases from J; bases unmatched to any gene: 3. Germline-derived CDR1 and CDR2 are SGDLS and YYNGEE. The CDR3 is 15 amino acids.

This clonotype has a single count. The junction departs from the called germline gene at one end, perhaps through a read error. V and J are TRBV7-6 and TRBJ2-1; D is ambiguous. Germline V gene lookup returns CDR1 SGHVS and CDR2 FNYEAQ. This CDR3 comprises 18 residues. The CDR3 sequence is CASSFRNPAWSSYSEQFF. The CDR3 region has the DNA TGTGCCAGCAGCTTCCGTAATCCGGCCTGGAGCTCCTACAGTGAGCAGTTCTTC.